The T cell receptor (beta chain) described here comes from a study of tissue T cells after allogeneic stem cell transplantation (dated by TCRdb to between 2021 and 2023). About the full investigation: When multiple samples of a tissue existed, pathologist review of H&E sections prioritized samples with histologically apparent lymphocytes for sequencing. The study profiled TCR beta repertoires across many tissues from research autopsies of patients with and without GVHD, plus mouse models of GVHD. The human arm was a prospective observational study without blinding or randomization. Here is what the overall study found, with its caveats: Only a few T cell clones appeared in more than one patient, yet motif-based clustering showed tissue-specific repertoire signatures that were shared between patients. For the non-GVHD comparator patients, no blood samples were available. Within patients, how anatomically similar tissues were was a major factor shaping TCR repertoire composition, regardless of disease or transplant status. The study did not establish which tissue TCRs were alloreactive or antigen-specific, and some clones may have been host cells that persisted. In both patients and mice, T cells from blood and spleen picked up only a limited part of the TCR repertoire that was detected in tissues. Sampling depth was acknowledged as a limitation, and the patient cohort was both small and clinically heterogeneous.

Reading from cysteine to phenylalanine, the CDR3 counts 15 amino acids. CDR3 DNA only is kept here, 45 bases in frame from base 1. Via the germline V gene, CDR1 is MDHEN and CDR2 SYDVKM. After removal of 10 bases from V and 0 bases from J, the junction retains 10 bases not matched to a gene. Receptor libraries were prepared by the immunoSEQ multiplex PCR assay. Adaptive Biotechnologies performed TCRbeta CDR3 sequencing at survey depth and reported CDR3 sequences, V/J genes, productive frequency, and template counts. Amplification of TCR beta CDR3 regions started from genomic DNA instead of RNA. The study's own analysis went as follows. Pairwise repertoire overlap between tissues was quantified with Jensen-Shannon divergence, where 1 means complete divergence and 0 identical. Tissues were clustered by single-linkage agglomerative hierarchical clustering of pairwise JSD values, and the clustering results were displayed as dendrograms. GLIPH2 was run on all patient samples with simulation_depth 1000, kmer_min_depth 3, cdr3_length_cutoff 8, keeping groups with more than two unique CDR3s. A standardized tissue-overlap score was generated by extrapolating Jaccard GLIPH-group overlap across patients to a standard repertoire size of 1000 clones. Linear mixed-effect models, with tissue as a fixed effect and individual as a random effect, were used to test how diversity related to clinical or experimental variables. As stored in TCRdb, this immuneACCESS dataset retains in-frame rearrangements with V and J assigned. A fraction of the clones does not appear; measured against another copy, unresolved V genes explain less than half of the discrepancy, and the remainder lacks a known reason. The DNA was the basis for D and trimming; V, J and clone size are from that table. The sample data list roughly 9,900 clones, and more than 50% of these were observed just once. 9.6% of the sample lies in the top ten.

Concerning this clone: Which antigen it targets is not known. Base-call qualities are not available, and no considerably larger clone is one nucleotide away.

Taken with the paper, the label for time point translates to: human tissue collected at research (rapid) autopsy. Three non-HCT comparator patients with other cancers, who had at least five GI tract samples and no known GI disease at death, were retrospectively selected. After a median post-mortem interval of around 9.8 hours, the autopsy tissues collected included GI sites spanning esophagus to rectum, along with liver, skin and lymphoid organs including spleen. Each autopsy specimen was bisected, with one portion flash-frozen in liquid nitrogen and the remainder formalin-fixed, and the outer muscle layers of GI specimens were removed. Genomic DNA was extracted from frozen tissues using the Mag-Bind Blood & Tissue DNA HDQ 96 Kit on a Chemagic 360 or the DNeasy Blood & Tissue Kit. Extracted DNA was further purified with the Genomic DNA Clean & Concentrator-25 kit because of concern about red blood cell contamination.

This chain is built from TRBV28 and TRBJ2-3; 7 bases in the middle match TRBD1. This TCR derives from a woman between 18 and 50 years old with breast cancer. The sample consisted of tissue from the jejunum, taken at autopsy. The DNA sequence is TGTGCCACCATGAGGACAGGTCCTAGCACAGATACGCAGTATTTT. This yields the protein CATMRTGPSTDTQYF.